These 20 T cell receptor beta chains came from one sample sequenced in a study of T cells in Graves' hyperthyroidism and ophthalmopathy. Amplification yielded TCR beta CDR3 regions, with RNA transcripts as the source. Carried out on the TCR CDR3, a first-round RT-PCR used the HTBI primer set. TCRdb fed the multiplex PCR reads into MiXCR, producing one record per CDR3 protein. The top ten clones hold approximately 30% of a sample with about 640,000 distinct CDR3 sequences, about a fifth of them seen once. Sequenced material: blood. Source of these receptors: a young man with Graves' ophthalmopathy.

This chain connects TRBV6-2 or TRBV6-3 to TRBJ1-5; maybe TRBD1 (6 bases). Germline V lookup: CDR1 MNHEY, CDR2 SVGEGT. The CDR3 covers 15 residues. Trimming took 6 bases from V and 4 from J, leaving 16 bases between them. In DNA, the CDR3 is TGTGCCAGCAGGAGGGGGATCTCAGGGAATCAGCCCCAGCATTTT. Translated: CASRRGISGNQPQHF.

V gene TRBV7-8 combines with J gene TRBJ1-5; 7 bases map to TRBD1. The V and J ends lost 1 base and 7 bases, in that order; junction bases with no gene match: 7. The CDR3 has 15 residues. In germline, CDR1 is SGHVS, CDR2 FQNEAQ. CDR3 amino acids: CASSLVTGQLQPQHF. The CDR3 region has the DNA TGTGCCAGCAGCTTAGTGACAGGGCAGTTGCAGCCCCAGCATTTT.

The chain recombines TRBV7-9 with TRBJ1-3; unclear D gene. Germline assignment: CDR1 SEHNR and CDR2 FQNEAQ (reference sequence). CDR3 size: 16 residues. Between the trimmed V and J ends, which lost 7 bases and 0 bases, there was a span of 16 bases. The CDR3 spells CASTISSTRSGNTIYF. Written as DNA, the CDR3 is TGTGCCAGCACCATTAGCTCGACTCGCTCTGGAAACACCATATATTTT.

This clonotype was found many times. J is TRBJ1-1 and V is TRBV3-1, with D tentatively TRBD1 (5 bases). Germline loops: CDR1 LGHDT, CDR2 YNNKEL (reference sequence). The CDR3 consists of 14 residues. The V end lost 4 bases, the J end lost 0 bases, and 9 bases lay between the germline ends. CDR3 amino acids: CASSRGRMNTEAFF. The CDR3 coding sequence is TGTGCCAGCAGCCGGGGCAGAATGAACACTGAAGCTTTCTTT.

The chain is built from TRBV7-3 and TRBJ2-3, with TRBD2 as a possible D gene (7 bases). CDR3 length: 15 residues. Trimming cost V 3 bases and J 3 bases, with 13 bases left between them. Germline V gives CDR1 SGHTA, CDR2 FQGTGA. CDR3 coding DNA: TGTGCCAGCAGCTTTTGGGGGGGCAGGACAGATACGCAGTATTTT. Translated, it gives CASSFWGGRTDTQYF.

This clonotype was seen repeatedly, ten times or more. The chain couples TRBV10-3 to TRBJ2-7; 7 bases are a match to TRBD1. The germline CDR1 and CDR2 sequences are ENHRY and SYGVKD. J gave up 2 bases and V 0 bases, and 10 bases lay outside the gene matches. The CDR3 is 17 residues long. CDR3 protein: CAISESVSGTAPYEQYF. CDR3 nucleotide sequence: TGTGCCATCAGTGAGTCAGTATCAGGGACAGCGCCCTACGAGCAGTACTTC.

V is TRBV28 and J is TRBJ2-7; 12 positions agree with TRBD2. V trimming: 6 bases; J trimming: 3 bases; junction bases outside the gene matches: 9. The CDR3 is 16 residues long. Per the germline V gene, CDR1 is MDHEN and CDR2 is SYDVKM. CDR3 amino acids: CASSLTPGLAGYEQYF. DNA for the CDR3: TGTGCCAGCAGCCTCACCCCGGGACTAGCGGGCTACGAGCAGTACTTC.

This clonotype turned up a few times. This sequence joins TRBV20-1 and TRBJ2-7; TRBD2 matches 7 bases. Trimming at V came to 8 bases and at J to 3 bases, leaving 16 bases not matched to a gene. The CDR3 sequence is 15 residues long. Per germline, CDR1 DFQATT and CDR2 SNEGSKA (reference sequence). The CDR3 bases are TGCAGTTCGTACAGCGAGGCTAGCGGTCTCTACGAGCAGTACTTC. This codes for CSSYSEASGLYEQYF.

This clonotype was counted ten times or more. The chain carries TRBV27 and TRBJ2-7; no clear D gene. CDR1 is MNHEY, CDR2 SMNVEV, per germline (reference sequence). The CDR3 has 15 amino acids. The germline V and J ends were trimmed by 4 bases and 0 bases, with 13 bases remaining between them. The CDR3 protein is CASSSVGSSSYEQYF. The CDR3 region has the DNA TGTGCCAGCAGTTCTGTCGGATCAAGCTCCTACGAGCAGTACTTC.

This clonotype was counted many times. The chain has TRBV7-2 and TRBJ1-2, with 7 positions matching TRBD1. Germline V gene lookup returns CDR1 SGHTA and CDR2 FQGNSA. This CDR3 has 12 residues. V lost 5 bases, J lost 8 bases, and 5 bases stayed unmatched. In DNA form, the CDR3 reads TGTGCCAGCAGCGAACAGGGGTGGGGCTACACCTTC. Amino acid sequence: CASSEQGWGYTF.

This clonotype occurred a few times. The genes are TRBV20-1 and TRBJ1-2; D gene uncertain. Per germline, CDR1 DFQATT and CDR2 SNEGSKA (reference sequence). V lost 3 bases to trimming and J lost 1 base, with 9 bases between them. CDR3 length: 13 residues. CDR3 sequence: CSAREGFNYGYTF. In DNA, the CDR3 is TGCAGTGCTAGGGAAGGATTTAACTATGGCTACACCTTC.

The chain uses TRBV5-1 and TRBJ1-1; D gene ambiguous. Germline assignment: CDR1 SGHRS and CDR2 YFSETQ. V was trimmed by 3 bases and J by 3 bases, leaving 12 bases between them. The CDR3 covers 14 residues. CDR3: CASSWRGRDTEAFF. The DNA of the CDR3 is TGCGCCAGCAGCTGGAGAGGGCGAGACACTGAAGCTTTCTTT.

The chain carries TRBV7-9 and TRBJ2-3; 12 bases map to TRBD2. This CDR3 is 16 amino acids long. The V gene's germline CDR1 is SEHNR and CDR2 FQNEAQ (reference sequence). V lost 5 bases to trimming and J lost 2 bases; unmatched junction nucleotides: 5. The CDR3: CASSAGLAGTTDTQYF. DNA for the CDR3: TGTGCCAGCAGCGCAGGACTAGCGGGGACCACAGATACGCAGTATTTT. Drawing the rest from reference TRBV7-9 and TRBJ2-3, the complete variable domain is DTGVSQNPRHKITKRGQNVTFRCDPISEHNRLYWYRQTLGQGPEFLTYFQNEAQLEKSRLLSDRFSAERPKGSFSTLEIQRTEQGDSAMYLCASSAGLAGTTDTQYFGPGTRLTVL.

The chain has TRBV6-1 and TRBJ2-1; tentative D call: TRBD1 (6 bases). V dropped 6 bases and J dropped 9 bases, with 21 bases sitting between them. Germline V gene data show CDR1 as MNHNS and CDR2 as SASEGT. The CDR3 length is 15 residues. The DNA for the CDR3 is TGTGCCAGCAGCGTAAAACAACAGGGAACGGGTGAGCAGTTCTTC. As protein: CASSVKQQGTGEQFF.

This clonotype came up many times. The rearrangement links TRBV7-2 to TRBJ2-3; possibly TRBD2 for D (5 bases). V lost 0 bases and J lost 4, with 11 bases in between. The CDR3 contains 15 residues. Germline values: CDR1 SGHTA, CDR2 FQGNSA. Here the CDR3 reads CASSLARVRADTQYF. The CDR3 DNA reads TGTGCCAGCAGCTTAGCGCGGGTCCGGGCAGATACGCAGTATTTT.

This clonotype was observed at least ten times. V is TRBV7-9 and J is TRBJ2-5; D may correspond to TRBD1 or TRBD2 (6 bases each). CDR3 length: 15 amino acids. Looked up from germline, CDR1 is SEHNR and CDR2 is FQNEAQ (reference sequence). Trimming shortened V by 5 bases and J by 6 bases, and 19 bases separated the two germline ends. The CDR3 DNA follows: TGTGCCAGCAGCCCCGAGGGGGGCGTCTCGAAGACCCAGTACTTC. It yields the protein CASSPEGGVSKTQYF.

This clonotype was counted a few times. The rearrangement uses TRBV2 and TRBJ2-5; TRBD1 might be the D (6 bases). V lost 8 bases and J 5 bases, leaving 12 bases between the germline ends. The CDR3 extends over 12 amino acids. Germline V gene data show CDR1 as SNHLY and CDR2 as FYNNEI. CDR3 in amino acids: CASARGRETQYF. The CDR3 DNA follows: TGTGCCAGCGCCAGGGGCCGGGAGACCCAGTACTTC.

The V gene is TRBV3-1, the J gene TRBJ2-5; D possibly matches TRBD1 or TRBD2 (5 bases each). Germline V gene data show CDR1 as LGHDT and CDR2 as YNNKEL (reference sequence). The CDR3 extends over 16 amino acids. Trimming removed 1 base from V and 6 bases from J, with 18 bases in between. DNA for the CDR3: TGTGCCAGCAGCCAAGGGGGGTCTGGGGCCCTTAAGACCCAGTACTTC. Residues: CASSQGGSGALKTQYF.

CDR3 DNA: TGTGCCAGCAGCTTAACAGGGGGCTTTGGAGCCGGGGAGCTGTTTTTT. This codes for CASSLTGGFGAGELFF. This chain connects TRBV7-3 to TRBJ2-2; 7 bases line up with TRBD1. This CDR3 is built from 16 residues. The junction had 7 bases not matched to a gene; V was cut back by 0 bases and J by 6 bases. The germline V gene encodes CDR1 SGHTA and CDR2 FQGTGA.

The sample holds a few counts of this clonotype. V gene TRBV24-1 combines with J gene TRBJ2-7; 7 bases map to TRBD2. Germline CDR1 and CDR2: KGHDR and SFDVKD. There are 14 residues in the CDR3. V was clipped by 5 bases and J by 0 bases; unmatched bases: 3. CDR3 loop: CATSVGGSSYEQYF. The CDR3 nucleotides read TGTGCCACCAGTGTGGGGGGGAGCTCCTACGAGCAGTACTTC.